This TCR beta chain was obtained from a study of blood T cell repertoires in COVID-19. About the research overall: The samples span acute and convalescent COVID-19 from the United States, Italy and Spain. In each case, the material was cDNA or gDNA derived from T cells, B-cell-depleted T cells, or PBMCs.

In the study's own analysis: Scientists estimated how many nucleated cells there were by amplifying reference gene primers. This table comes from immunoSEQ multiplex PCR, and its TCRdb copy is limited to in-frame clones, with some not included. V, J and clone size are those of that table, while D and trimming were read from the DNA. The profile covers some 100,000 clones, with 90% appearing a single time and around 1.5% taken by the ten largest. Trimming removed 0 bases from V and 0 bases from J; junction bases left unmatched: 6. Per the germline V gene, CDR1 is SGHNT and CDR2 is YYREEE (reference sequence). The CDR3 consists of 17 residues.

Sequencing was performed on peripheral blood. V usage is TRBV5-4 and J usage is TRBJ2-3, with 8 bases that match TRBD2. This TCR came from a human donor with active COVID-19. The donor label of this sample is uncertain. In DNA, the CDR3 is TGTGCCAGCAGCTTGGCTGCGCGGGGGGCCAGCACAGATACGCAGTATTTT. This sequence encodes CASSLAARGASTDTQYF.